This T cell receptor (beta chain) was sequenced during a study of blood T cell repertoires in COVID-19. About the research overall: PBMCs, B-cell-depleted T cells, or T cells were the source of the cDNA or gDNA that made up the material.

All enrollees were about 18 to 100 years old and from about 24 US areas. Resolution of symptoms, clearance, or two negative PCRs was present in recovered Cohort 3 donors. As originally analysed: Cell counts per sample came from amplifying reference gene primers. Repertoires were generated with immunoSEQ multiplex PCR, while TCRdb's copy carries only in-frame clones and drops some. V, J and clone size reflect that table, while D and trimming were determined from the DNA. The data contain over 150,000 clones, 85% of them singletons. Unmatched junction bases numbered 9, after V lost 4 bases and J lost 3 bases. This CDR3 has 17 amino acids. Germline CDR1 and CDR2: LNHNV and YYDKDF (reference sequence).

Sequencing used PBMCs or T cells enriched from blood (not recorded which). The chain uses TRBV15 and TRBJ2-3; 11 positions agree with TRBD2. The sequence was obtained from a man aged 40-50 years who had recovered from COVID-19. The CDR3, as DNA: TGTGCCACCAGCAACGACCTGACTAGCGGGATTACAGATACGCAGTATTTT. Protein product: CATSNDLTSGITDTQYF.